What follows are 5 T cell receptor beta chains derived from one specimen sequenced in a study of blood T cell repertoires in COVID-19. Sequencing used immunoSEQ multiplex PCR; TCRdb keeps in-frame clones, though not all of them. The repertoire holds 150,000 or so clones, with under 95% as singletons. The sample comprised peripheral blood. These receptors came from a man between 18 and 35 years old with acute or convalescent COVID-19.

The chain carries TRBV18 and TRBJ1-2; 7 bases are shared with TRBD1. V shed 4 bases and J 4 bases; nucleotides not matched to a gene: 6. The germline CDR1 and CDR2 sequences are KGHSH and LQKENI. The CDR3 runs to 14 residues. CDR3 nucleotide sequence: TGTGCCAGCTCACTTCAGACAGGGCCCTATGGCTACACCTTC. Translating gives CASSLQTGPYGYTF.

J is TRBJ1-6 and V is TRBV4-1; D unresolved. Germline loops: CDR1 MGHRA, CDR2 YSYEKL. The CDR3 runs 19 residues. The V gene lost 0 bases and the J gene lost 0 bases, with 15 bases spanning the gap. The chain's CDR3 is CASSQEMSTQSSYNSPLHF. The DNA for the CDR3 is TGCGCCAGCAGCCAAGAGATGTCTACTCAAAGCTCCTATAATTCACCCCTCCACTTT.

This clone appeared a few times. V and J are TRBV27 and TRBJ1-6, with D unresolved. CDR1 MNHEY and CDR2 SMNVEV come from the germline V gene (reference sequence). The CDR3 spans 15 residues. The V end was cut by 9 bases, the J end by 10 bases, with 22 bases between. The CDR3 region is CASSPAGVGVSPLHF. The CDR3 region has the DNA TGTGCCAGTTCTCCCGCCGGGGTAGGTGTGTCACCCCTCCACTTT.

The chain couples TRBV29-1 to TRBJ1-1; D unclear. The CDR3 runs to 13 residues. V lost 7 bases and J lost 0, with 12 bases in between. Germline CDR1 is SQVTM and CDR2 is ANQGSEA. The CDR3 DNA follows: TGCAGCGCCAAAACAAGAATGAACACTGAAGCTTTCTTT. It translates to CSAKTRMNTEAFF.

The chain joins TRBV10-1 to TRBJ2-7, with TRBD1 matching 8 bases. V gave up 4 bases and J gave up 3 bases; unmatched junction bases: 5. Per germline, CDR1 WNHNN and CDR2 SYGVQD (reference sequence). The CDR3 consists of 14 residues. CDR3: CASSGMDRVYEQYF. For the CDR3, the DNA is TGCGCCAGCAGTGGGATGGACAGGGTCTACGAGCAGTACTTC.